Listed below are T cell receptor beta chains from one sample, sequenced in a study of blood T cells in healthy people across ages. TCRdb redid the calling of the 5' RACE reads with MiXCR, one entry per CDR3 protein. The table includes about 800,000 distinct CDR3 sequences, about 62% detected once. Input material: blood. The receptors here all came from a man aged 25 to 45 in good health. Each CDR3 is given with its conserved first and last residue. D genes are given only for firm matches. A row's size may be missing; if present it is once, few, many or a size class.

V,J,length,size,D,CDR3,DNA
TRBV28,TRBJ2-6,15,few,-,CATNQPMSGANVLTF,TGTGCCACCAACCAACCCATGTCTGGGGCCAACGTCCTGACTTTC
TRBV6-1,TRBJ2-1,16,few,TRBD2,CASRDSGSTSYNEQFF,TGTGCCAGCAGAGATAGCGGGAGTACATCCTACAATGAGCAGTTCTTC
TRBV7-2,TRBJ2-1,14,-,-,CASSAGLPNNEQFF,TGTGCCAGCAGCGCGGGACTCCCCAACAATGAGCAGTTCTTC
TRBV7-2,TRBJ2-7,12,-,-,CASADNLYEQYF,TGTGCCAGCGCAGATAATCTCTACGAGCAGTACTTC
TRBV20-1,TRBJ2-1,18,-,TRBD1,CSARDAGGSLYSYNEQFF,TGCAGTGCTAGGGATGCAGGGGGATCCCTGTACTCCTACAATGAGCAGTTCTTC
TRBV6-1,TRBJ1-5,13,-,-,CASMRASNQPQHF,TGTGCCAGCATGCGGGCTAGCAATCAGCCCCAGCATTTT
TRBV27,TRBJ1-2,14,-,TRBD1,CASSIHRGDYGYTF,TGTGCCAGCAGTATCCACAGGGGTGACTATGGCTACACCTTC
TRBV6-2/TRBV6-3,TRBJ2-7,12,few,-,CASSPRTGEQYF,TGTGCCAGCAGTCCACGAACGGGTGAGCAGTACTTC
TRBV6-5,TRBJ2-3,15,-,-,CASSYLSVAQDTQYF,TGTGCCAGCAGCTACCTCTCCGTGGCGCAAGATACGCAGTATTTT
TRBV7-8,TRBJ1-5,13,-,TRBD1,CASSSDRDEPQHF,TGTGCCAGCAGCTCGGACAGGGATGAGCCCCAGCATTTT
TRBV20-1,TRBJ2-7,14,-,-,CSARGGPDSYEQYF,TGCAGTGCTAGAGGCGGCCCTGACTCCTACGAGCAGTACTTC
TRBV13,TRBJ2-7,14,-,-,CASSVLGQSYEQYF,TGTGCCAGCAGCGTACTCGGACAGTCCTACGAGCAGTACTTC
TRBV20-1,TRBJ2-5,13,few,-,CSAPVDYGETQYF,TGCAGTGCCCCGGTGGACTATGGAGAGACCCAGTACTTC
TRBV11-1,TRBJ2-1,16,-,TRBD2,CASSSPGLAIFNEQFF,TGTGCCAGCAGCTCACCGGGACTAGCTATTTTCAATGAGCAGTTCTTC
TRBV2,TRBJ2-5,16,many,TRBD1,CASSEGTGWKQETQYF,TGTGCCAGCAGTGAAGGGACAGGGTGGAAACAAGAGACCCAGTACTTC
TRBV28,TRBJ1-4,14,-,-,CASSFRQGNEKLFF,TGTGCCAGCAGTTTTCGGCAGGGAAATGAAAAACTGTTTTTT
TRBV4-1,TRBJ2-1,13,many,-,CASSLGPANEQFF,TGCGCCAGCAGCCTGGGACCTGCCAATGAGCAGTTCTTC
TRBV25-1,TRBJ1-2,13,-,-,CASRYSGADGYTF,TGTGCCAGCAGGTATTCAGGAGCGGATGGCTACACCTTC
TRBV20-1,TRBJ2-7,14,-,TRBD1,CSASELGQFYEQYF,TGCAGTGCTAGTGAATTGGGACAGTTCTACGAGCAGTACTTC
TRBV7-3,TRBJ2-1,15,few,-,CASSLSPAGGNEQFF,TGTGCCAGCAGCTTATCTCCAGCCGGGGGCAATGAGCAGTTCTTC
TRBV5-5,TRBJ1-5,12,few,-,CASSVSDQPQHF,TGTGCCAGCAGTGTTTCCGATCAGCCCCAGCATTTT
TRBV7-9,TRBJ2-7,14,-,-,CASNPSGGDYEQYF,TGTGCCAGCAACCCGTCCGGGGGAGACTACGAGCAGTACTTC
TRBV7-2,TRBJ1-2,16,-,-,CASSSSPGTSNYGYTF,TGTGCCAGCAGCTCTTCTCCGGGGACAAGTAACTATGGCTACACCTTC
TRBV29-1,TRBJ1-1,12,-,TRBD1,CSVEGTGVEAFF,TGCAGCGTTGAGGGGACAGGGGTTGAAGCTTTCTTT
TRBV29-1,TRBJ1-1,11,-,-,CSGGLNTEAFF,TGCAGCGGAGGACTGAACACTGAAGCTTTCTTT
TRBV6-5,TRBJ1-6,13,-,-,CASSYSGGWALHF,TGTGCCAGCAGTTACTCGGGGGGGTGGGCCCTCCACTTT
TRBV20-1,TRBJ2-7,11,few,-,CSARLTYEQYF,TGCAGTGCTAGGCTGACCTACGAGCAGTACTTC
TRBV7-8,TRBJ2-3,11,-,-,CASSQWDTQYF,TGTGCCAGCAGCCAGTGGGATACGCAGTATTTT
TRBV10-3,TRBJ2-1,17,-,-,CAISEYQADTSRNEQFF,TGTGCCATCAGTGAGTACCAAGCGGACACTAGCCGAAATGAGCAGTTCTTC
TRBV7-2,TRBJ2-3,15,-,-,CASSDQRTSTDTQYF,TGTGCCAGCAGCGACCAGAGGACGAGCACAGATACGCAGTATTTT
TRBV5-1,TRBJ2-2,16,-,-,CASSFLGREWNGELFF,TGCGCCAGCAGCTTTTTGGGCAGGGAATGGAACGGGGAGCTGTTTTTT
TRBV7-9,TRBJ2-5,16,once,-,CASSLALGQGWETQYF,TGTGCCAGCAGCTTAGCGCTTGGGCAGGGATGGGAGACCCAGTACTTC
TRBV20-1,TRBJ2-3,10,-,-,CSAPTDTQYF,TGCAGTGCTCCCACAGATACGCAGTATTTT
TRBV2,TRBJ2-3,17,-,-,CASSNPLRQESTDTQYF,TGTGCCAGCAGTAACCCCTTAAGGCAGGAAAGCACAGATACGCAGTATTTT
TRBV12-3/TRBV12-4,TRBJ2-3,15,many,-,CASSLAAGSTDTQYF,TGTGCCAGCAGTTTAGCGGCGGGGAGCACAGATACGCAGTATTTT
TRBV20-1,TRBJ2-7,14,few,-,CSATPDGQGYEQYF,TGCAGTGCTACCCCGGACGGACAAGGGTACGAGCAGTACTTC
TRBV11-2,TRBJ1-6,15,-,-,CASSLDPRYNSPLHF,TGTGCCAGCAGCTTAGATCCCCGGTATAATTCACCCCTCCACTTT
TRBV9,TRBJ2-1,11,few,-,CASSVVGEQFF,TGTGCCAGCAGCGTAGTTGGTGAGCAGTTCTTC
TRBV20-1,TRBJ2-7,13,few,TRBD2,CSAVLAGVYEQYF,TGCAGTGCGGTACTAGCGGGAGTCTACGAGCAGTACTTC